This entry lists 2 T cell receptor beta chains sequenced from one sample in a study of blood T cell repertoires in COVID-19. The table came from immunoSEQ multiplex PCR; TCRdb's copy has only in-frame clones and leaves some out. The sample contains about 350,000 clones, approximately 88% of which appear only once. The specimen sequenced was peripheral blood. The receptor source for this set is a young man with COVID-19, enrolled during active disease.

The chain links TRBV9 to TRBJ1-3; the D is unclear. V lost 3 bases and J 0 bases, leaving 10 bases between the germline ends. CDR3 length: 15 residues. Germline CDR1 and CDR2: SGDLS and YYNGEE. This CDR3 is CASSEGLNSGNTIYF. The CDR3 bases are TGTGCCAGCAGCGAAGGACTGAACTCTGGAAACACCATATATTTT.

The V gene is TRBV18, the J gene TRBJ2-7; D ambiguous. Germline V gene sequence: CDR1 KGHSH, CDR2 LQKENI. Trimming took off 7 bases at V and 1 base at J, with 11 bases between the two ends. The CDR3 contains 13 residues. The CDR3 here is CASWSSESYEQYF. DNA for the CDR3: TGTGCCAGCTGGAGCAGTGAGTCCTACGAGCAGTACTTC.